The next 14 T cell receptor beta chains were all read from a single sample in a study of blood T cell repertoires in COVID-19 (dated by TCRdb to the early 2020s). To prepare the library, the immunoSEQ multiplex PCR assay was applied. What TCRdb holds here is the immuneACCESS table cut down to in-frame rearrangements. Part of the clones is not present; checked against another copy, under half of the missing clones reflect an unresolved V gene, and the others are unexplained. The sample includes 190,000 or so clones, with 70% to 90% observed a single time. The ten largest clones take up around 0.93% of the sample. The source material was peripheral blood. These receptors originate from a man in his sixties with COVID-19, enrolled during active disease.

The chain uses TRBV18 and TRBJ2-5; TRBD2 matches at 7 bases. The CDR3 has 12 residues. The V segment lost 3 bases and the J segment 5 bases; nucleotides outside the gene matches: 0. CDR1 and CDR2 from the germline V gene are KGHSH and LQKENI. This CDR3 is CASSPRGETQYF. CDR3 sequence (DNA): TGTGCCAGCTCACCGCGGGGGGAGACCCAGTACTTC.

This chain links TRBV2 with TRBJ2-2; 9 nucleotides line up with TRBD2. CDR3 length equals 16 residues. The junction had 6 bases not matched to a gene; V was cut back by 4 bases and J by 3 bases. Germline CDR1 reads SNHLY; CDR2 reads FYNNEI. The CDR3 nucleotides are TGTGCCAGCAGTGCCCCTAGCGGGACTCACACCGGGGAGCTGTTTTTT. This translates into CASSAPSGTHTGELFF.

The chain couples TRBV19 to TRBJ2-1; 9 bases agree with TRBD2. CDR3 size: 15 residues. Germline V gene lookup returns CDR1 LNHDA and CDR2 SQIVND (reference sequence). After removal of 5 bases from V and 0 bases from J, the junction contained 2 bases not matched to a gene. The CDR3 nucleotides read TGTGCCAGTAGTCATAGCGGGAGCTCCTACAATGAGCAGTTCTTC. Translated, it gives CASSHSGSSYNEQFF.

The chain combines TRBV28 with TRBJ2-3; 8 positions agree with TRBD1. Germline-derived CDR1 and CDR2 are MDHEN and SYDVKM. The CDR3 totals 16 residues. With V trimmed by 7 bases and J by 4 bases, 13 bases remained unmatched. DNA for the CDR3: TGTGCCAGCAACCCGGCCGGGACAGGTTCGTCAGATACGCAGTATTTT. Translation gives CASNPAGTGSSDTQYF. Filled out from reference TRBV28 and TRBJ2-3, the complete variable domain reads DVKVTQSSRYLVKRTGEKVFLECVQDMDHENMFWYRQDPGLGLRLIYFSYDVKMKEKGDIPEGYSVSREKKERFSLILESASTNQTSMYLCASNPAGTGSSDTQYFGPGTRLTVL.

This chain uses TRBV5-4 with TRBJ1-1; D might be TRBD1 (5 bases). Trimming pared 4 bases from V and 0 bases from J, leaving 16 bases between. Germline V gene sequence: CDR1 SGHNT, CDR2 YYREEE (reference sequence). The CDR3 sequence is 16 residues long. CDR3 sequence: CASSPTKGAMNTEAFF. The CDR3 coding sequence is TGTGCCAGCAGCCCGACCAAAGGGGCGATGAACACTGAAGCTTTCTTT.

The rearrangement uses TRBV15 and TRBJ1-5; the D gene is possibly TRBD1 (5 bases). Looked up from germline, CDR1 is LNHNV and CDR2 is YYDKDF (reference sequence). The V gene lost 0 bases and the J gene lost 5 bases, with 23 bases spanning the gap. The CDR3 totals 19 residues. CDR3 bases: TGTGCCACCAGCAGAGATTGGGGACTTGGGCATAAAAACGATCAGCCCCAGCATTTT. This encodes CATSRDWGLGHKNDQPQHF.

Here the CDR3 DNA reads TGCGCCAGTACCGACCCAGGGGCCCCGAACACTGAAGCTTTCTTT. As protein: CASTDPGAPNTEAFF. The J gene is TRBJ1-1, the V gene TRBV5-1; tentatively, D is TRBD1 (6 bases). V lost 8 bases to trimming and J lost 1 base, with 18 bases between them. The CDR3 spans 15 residues. Per the germline V gene, CDR1 is SGHRS and CDR2 is YFSETQ.

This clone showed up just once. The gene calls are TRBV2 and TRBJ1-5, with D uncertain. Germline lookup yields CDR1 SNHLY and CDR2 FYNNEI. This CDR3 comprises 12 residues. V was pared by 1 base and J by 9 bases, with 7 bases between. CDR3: CASSEGGGPQHF. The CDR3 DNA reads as TGTGCCAGCAGTGAAGGGGGAGGGCCCCAGCATTTT.

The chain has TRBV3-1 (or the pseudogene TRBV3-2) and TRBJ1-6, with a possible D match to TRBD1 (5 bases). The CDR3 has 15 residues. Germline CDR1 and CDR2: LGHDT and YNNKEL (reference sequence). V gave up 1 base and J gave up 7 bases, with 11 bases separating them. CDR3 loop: CASSQAIAGNSPLHF. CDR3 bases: TGTGCCAGCAGCCAAGCTATTGCAGGGAATTCACCCCTCCACTTT.

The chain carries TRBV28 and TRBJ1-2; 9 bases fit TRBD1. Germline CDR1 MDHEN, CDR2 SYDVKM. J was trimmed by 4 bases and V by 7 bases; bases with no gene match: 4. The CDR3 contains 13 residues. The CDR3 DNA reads TGTGCCAGCACCCTGACAGGGGGCTATGGCTACACCTTC. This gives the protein CASTLTGGYGYTF.

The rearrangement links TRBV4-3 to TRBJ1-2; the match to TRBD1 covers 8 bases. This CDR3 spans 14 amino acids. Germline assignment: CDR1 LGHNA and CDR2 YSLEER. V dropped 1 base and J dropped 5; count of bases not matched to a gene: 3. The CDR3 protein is CASSQGTGQYGYTF. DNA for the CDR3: TGCGCCAGCAGCCAAGGGACAGGGCAATATGGCTACACCTTC.

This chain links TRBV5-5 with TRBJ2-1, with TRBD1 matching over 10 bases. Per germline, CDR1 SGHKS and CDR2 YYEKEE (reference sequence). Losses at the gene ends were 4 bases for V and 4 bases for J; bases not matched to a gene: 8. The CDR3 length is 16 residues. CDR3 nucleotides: TGTGCCAGCAGCCCAGCGACAGGGGGCTTGTACAATGAGCAGTTCTTC. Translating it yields CASSPATGGLYNEQFF.

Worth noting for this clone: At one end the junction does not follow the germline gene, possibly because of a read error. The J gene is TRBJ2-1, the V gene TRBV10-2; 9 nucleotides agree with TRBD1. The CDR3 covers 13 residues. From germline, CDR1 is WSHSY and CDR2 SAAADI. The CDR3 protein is CASSETGGYERFF. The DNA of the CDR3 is TGCGCCAGCAGTGAGACAGGGGGCTATGAGCGGTTCTTC.

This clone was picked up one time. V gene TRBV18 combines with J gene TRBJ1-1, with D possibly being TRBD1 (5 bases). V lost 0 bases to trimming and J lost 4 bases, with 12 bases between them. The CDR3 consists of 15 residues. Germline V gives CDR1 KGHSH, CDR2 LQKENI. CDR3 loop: CASSPPSRAGTEAFF. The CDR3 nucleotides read TGTGCCAGCTCACCACCGAGCAGGGCTGGCACTGAAGCTTTCTTT.